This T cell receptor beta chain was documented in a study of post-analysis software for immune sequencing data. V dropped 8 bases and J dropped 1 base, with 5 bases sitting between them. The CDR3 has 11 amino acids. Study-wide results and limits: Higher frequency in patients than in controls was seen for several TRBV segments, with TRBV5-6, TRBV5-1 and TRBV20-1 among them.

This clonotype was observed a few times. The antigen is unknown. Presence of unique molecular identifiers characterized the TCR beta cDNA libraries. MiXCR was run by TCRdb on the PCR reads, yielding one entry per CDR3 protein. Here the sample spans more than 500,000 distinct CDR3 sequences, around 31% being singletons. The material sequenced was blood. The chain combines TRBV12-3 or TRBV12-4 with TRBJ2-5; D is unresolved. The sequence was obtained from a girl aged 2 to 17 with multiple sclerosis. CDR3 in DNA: TGTGCCAGCGGTATCCAAGAGACCCAGTACTTC. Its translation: CASGIQETQYF.